This TCR beta chain was found in a study of T cells in women clearing cervical HPV infection listed by TCRdb under 2018. For the study in its entirety: The cases were 25 to 30 women with histologically confirmed HPV16-related CIN3 or worse, and 2 of these cases were invasive cancers. HLA typing was available for only a few women, so HLA type could not be excluded as a confounder. The controls were about two dozen women whose single incident HPV16 infection cleared within 12 months with no development of precancer or cancer. The parent cohort enrolled 10,049 women aged 18 or older in Guanacaste, Costa Rica, in about 1992 to 1994 and followed the women for less than nine years. As quality controls, five blinded duplicates were added to each group, bringing the total to about 60 samples made up of some 50 participants and approximately ten replicates. For cases, a median interval of roughly 150 days, with an interquartile range of roughly 85 to 220 days, was observed between lesion detection and blood sampling. The exploratory proof-of-principle case-control study was nested within the Guanacaste HPV Natural History Study in Costa Rica and compared TCR repertoires across cervical HPV16 outcomes. A median age of approximately 30 years was observed in cases versus around 40 in controls, and no significant differences in baseline characteristics were found. Case blood was taken at the visit when the lesion was first identified, whereas control blood was taken when infection was no longer detected. Cases and controls were matched on year of sample collection and on age within five years. Results the study describes overall, beyond this receptor: Cases were distinguished from controls with an estimated AUC of 0.65 to 0.85 by random forest classifiers combining richness and V gene abundances. Cases had lower TRBV6-7 relative abundance than controls (about 0.1% versus 0.15%; Bonferroni P = 0.0008). T-cell numbers per sample were unknown, so richness differences could reflect varying T-cell content rather than repertoire biology. Because of the cross-sectional design, the study could not determine whether the associations came before infection or resulted from infection, and neither effector/memory subsets nor HPV-specific T cells were isolated. TCR repertoire richness was significantly higher in CIN3+ cases than in controls across sequencing depths, while evenness did not differ.

For this clone: Its binding antigen is unknown. The read gets to within 3 residues of the CDR3 end, and the germline J gene fills in the rest.

Inclusive of the bounding cysteine and phenylalanine, the CDR3 is 14 residues long. Of the CDR3's DNA, 33 bases were read; they are in frame from base 1. Taken from the germline V gene, the CDR1 and CDR2 loops are KGHDR and SFDVKD. The V end loses 6 bases and the J end loses 4 bases, and a stretch of 14 bases separates them. The immunoSEQ assay used multiplex PCR to amplify TCR beta CDR3 regions from an average of around 1.2 ug of genomic DNA per sample. Primer bias was corrected in the assay by using a complete synthetic TCR repertoire to establish an amplification baseline. Amplicons were sequenced on the Illumina platform. The study's own analysis went as follows. Sequences were error-corrected by clustering with frequency ratios and a modified nearest-neighbor algorithm and were then analyzed in the immunoSEQ Analyzer with IMGT gene definitions. At each rarefaction depth, TCR richness and evenness were averaged over 20 rarefaction repeats, and samples with fewer sequences than the depth were excluded. Wilcoxon rank sum tests with FDR correction were used to compare V, D and J gene relative abundances between the groups. For the blinded duplicates, the intraclass correlation was 95% to 96% for TCR richness and averaged 76.4% across about 64 gene segments. TCRdb re-hosts the immuneACCESS table, in-frame sequences only. Its copies lack some clones; in the studies checked, an unresolved V gene accounts for under half of them, and the cause for the rest is not known. For V, J and clone size, that table is used; D and trimming come from the DNA. The table kept for this sample lists around 17,000 clones. In total, the top ten clones hold 10% to 13% of the sample.

Every participant had a single incident cervical HPV16 infection, and women with prevalent HPV16 infections were excluded. Cervical HPV DNA was detected with MY09/MY11 PCR, and genotyping was done with dot-blot hybridization. Approximately 15 mL of heparinized blood was centrifuged, after which the buffy coat was aliquoted, frozen at -30 degrees C, and then stored at -80 degrees C. QIAGEN kits were used to extract genomic DNA from the buffy coat specimens. In this chain, TRBV24-1 is recombined with TRBJ2-5; TRBD2 is a weak D gene call, 7 bases matching. The source of this sequence is a woman between 18 and 70 years old with a cervical HPV16 infection that either progressed to CIN3+ or cleared (not recorded which). Sequenced material: blood buffy coat. The CDR3 protein: CATSRRGGPETQYF. The part of the CDR3 DNA that was read is TGTGCCACCAGTCGGAGGGGGGGCCCAGAGACC.